The sequence of this T cell receptor (beta chain) was determined in a study of shared clonotypes between healthy human individuals. Study-level background: Donors, aged 18 to 49, were a couple of women and three men.

Study outcomes and limitations: Larger richness was generally estimated for naive than memory subsets.

Sequenced by immunoSEQ multiplex PCR; TCRdb stores in-frame clones only, minus some. The sample carries about 2.1 million clones, roughly 91% recorded once. CD45RO-negative CD8 cells positively selected for CCR7 made up the naive population, which excluded terminally differentiated effector memory CD45RA+ cells. As concerns this clone: Its antigen is unidentified.

The TCR sequence derives from a man aged 18 to 29 in good health. Some clones in this sample may be carry-over from other donors' samples. Material for sequencing was naive CD8+ T cells from PBMCs.

CDR3 coding DNA: TGCGCCAGCAGTCAATGCTTCTACACGGAGTCCTACAATGAGCAGTTCTTC. Its protein product is CASSQCFYTESYNEQFF. The chain is built from TRBV23-1 and TRBJ2-1, with no clear D. TRBV23-1 is recorded as an ORF, its role being uncertain. V lost 1 base and J lost 1, with 14 bases in between. The CDR3 has 17 residues.